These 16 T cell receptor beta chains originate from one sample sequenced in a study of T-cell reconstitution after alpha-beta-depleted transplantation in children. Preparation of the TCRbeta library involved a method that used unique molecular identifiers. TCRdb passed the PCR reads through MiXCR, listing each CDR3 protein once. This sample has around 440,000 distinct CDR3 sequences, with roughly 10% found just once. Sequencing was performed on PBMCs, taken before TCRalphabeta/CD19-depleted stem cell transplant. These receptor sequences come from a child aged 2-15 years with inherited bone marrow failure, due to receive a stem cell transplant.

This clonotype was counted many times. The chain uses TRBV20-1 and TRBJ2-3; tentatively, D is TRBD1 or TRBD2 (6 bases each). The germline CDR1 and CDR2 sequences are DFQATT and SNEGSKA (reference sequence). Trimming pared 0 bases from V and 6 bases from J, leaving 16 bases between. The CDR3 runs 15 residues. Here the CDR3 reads CSARDGGGVVDTQYF. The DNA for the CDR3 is TGCAGTGCTAGAGATGGAGGGGGAGTGGTCGATACGCAGTATTTT.

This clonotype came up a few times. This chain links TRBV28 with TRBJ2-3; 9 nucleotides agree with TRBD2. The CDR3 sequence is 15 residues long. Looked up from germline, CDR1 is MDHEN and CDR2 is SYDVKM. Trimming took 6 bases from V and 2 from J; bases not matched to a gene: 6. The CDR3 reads CASRPSGTSTDTQYF. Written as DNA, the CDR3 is TGTGCCAGCAGACCTAGCGGGACTTCCACAGATACGCAGTATTTT.

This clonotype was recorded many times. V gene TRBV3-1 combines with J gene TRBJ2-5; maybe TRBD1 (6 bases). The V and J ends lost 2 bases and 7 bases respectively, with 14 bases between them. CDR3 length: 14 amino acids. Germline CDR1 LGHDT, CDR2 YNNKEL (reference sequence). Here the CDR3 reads CASSQHYRAGTQYF. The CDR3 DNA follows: TGTGCCAGCAGCCAACACTACAGGGCGGGGACCCAGTACTTC.

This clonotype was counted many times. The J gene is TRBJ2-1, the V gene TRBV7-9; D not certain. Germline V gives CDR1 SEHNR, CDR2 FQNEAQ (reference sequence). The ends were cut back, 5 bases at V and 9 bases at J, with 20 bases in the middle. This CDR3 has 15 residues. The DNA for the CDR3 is TGTGCCAGCAGCCCTAAGCTTCTTATCCGTGCTGAGCAGTTCTTC. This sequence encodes CASSPKLLIRAEQFF.

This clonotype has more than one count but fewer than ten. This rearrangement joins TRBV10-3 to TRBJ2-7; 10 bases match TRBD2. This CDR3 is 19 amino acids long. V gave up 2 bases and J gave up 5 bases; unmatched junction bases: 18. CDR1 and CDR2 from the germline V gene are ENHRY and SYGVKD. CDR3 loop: CAISEPLGGASGSPHEQYF. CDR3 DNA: TGTGCCATCAGTGAGCCGCTTGGGGGGGCTAGCGGGAGTCCCCACGAGCAGTACTTC.

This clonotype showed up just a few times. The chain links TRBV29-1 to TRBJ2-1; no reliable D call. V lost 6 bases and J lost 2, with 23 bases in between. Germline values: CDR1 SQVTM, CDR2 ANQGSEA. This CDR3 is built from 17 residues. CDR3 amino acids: CSVTQLPAGPPYNEQFF. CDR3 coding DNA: TGCAGCGTCACTCAGCTTCCCGCTGGGCCCCCCTACAATGAGCAGTTCTTC.

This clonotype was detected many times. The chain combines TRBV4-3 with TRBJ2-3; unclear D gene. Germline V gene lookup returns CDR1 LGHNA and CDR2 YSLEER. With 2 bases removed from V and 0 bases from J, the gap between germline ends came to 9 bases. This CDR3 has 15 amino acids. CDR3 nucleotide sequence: TGCGCCAGCAGCCAATTGCAACCTAGCACAGATACGCAGTATTTT. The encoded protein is CASSQLQPSTDTQYF.

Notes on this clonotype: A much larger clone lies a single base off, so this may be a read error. CDR3 region: CASSGASGTIGNNEQFF. CDR3 DNA: TGCGCCAGCAGTGGGGCTAGCGGGACTATAGGGAACAATGAGCAGTTCTTC. This rearrangement joins TRBV10-1 to TRBJ2-1; 9 positions agree with TRBD2. In germline, CDR1 is WNHNN, CDR2 SYGVQD (reference sequence). The CDR3 extends over 17 amino acids. Trimming at V came to 4 bases and at J to 5 bases, leaving 12 bases not matched to a gene.

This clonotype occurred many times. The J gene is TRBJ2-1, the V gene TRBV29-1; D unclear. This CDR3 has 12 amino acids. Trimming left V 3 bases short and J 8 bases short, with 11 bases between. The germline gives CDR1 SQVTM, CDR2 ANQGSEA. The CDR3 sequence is CSVEVPPHEQFF. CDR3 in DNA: TGCAGCGTTGAGGTCCCGCCGCATGAGCAGTTCTTC.

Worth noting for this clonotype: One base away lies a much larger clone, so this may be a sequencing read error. The chain's CDR3 is CGSSISRAGQAFF. CDR3 coding DNA: TGTGGCAGTAGTATATCCAGGGCTGGGCAAGCTTTCTTT. J is TRBJ1-1 and V is TRBV19; perhaps TRBD1 as D (5 bases). In germline, CDR1 is LNHDA, CDR2 SQIVND (reference sequence). The CDR3 totals 13 residues.

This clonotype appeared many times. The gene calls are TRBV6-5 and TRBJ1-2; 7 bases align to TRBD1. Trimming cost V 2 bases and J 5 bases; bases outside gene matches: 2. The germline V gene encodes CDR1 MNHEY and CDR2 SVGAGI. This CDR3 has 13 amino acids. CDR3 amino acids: CASSYAGGYGYTF. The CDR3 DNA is TGTGCCAGCAGTTACGCAGGGGGATATGGCTACACCTTC.

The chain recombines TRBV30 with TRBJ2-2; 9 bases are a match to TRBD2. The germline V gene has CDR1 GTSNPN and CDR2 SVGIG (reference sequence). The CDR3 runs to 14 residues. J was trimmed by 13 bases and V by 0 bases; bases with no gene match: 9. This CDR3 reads CAWSVLGGRAGLFF. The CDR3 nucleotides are TGTGCCTGGAGTGTACTCGGCGGGAGGGCCGGGCTGTTTTTT.

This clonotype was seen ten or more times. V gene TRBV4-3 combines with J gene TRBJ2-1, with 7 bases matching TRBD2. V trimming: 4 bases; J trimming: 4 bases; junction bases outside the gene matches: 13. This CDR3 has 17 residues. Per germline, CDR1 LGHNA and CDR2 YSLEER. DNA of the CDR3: TGCGCCAGCAGCCCACAAGAAGCTCTAGCGGAGTACAATGAGCAGTTCTTC. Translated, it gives CASSPQEALAEYNEQFF.

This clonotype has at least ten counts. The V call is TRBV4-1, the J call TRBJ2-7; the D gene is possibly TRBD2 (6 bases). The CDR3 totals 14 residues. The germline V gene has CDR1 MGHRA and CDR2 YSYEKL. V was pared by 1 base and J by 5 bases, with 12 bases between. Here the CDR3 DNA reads TGCGCCAGCAGCCAAGTGGAGGGTTACCACGAGCAGTACTTC. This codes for CASSQVEGYHEQYF.

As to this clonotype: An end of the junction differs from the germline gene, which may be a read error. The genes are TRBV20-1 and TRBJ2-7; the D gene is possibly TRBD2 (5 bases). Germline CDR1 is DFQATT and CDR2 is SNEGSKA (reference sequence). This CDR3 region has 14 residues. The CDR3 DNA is TGCAGTGCTCGAGAACACGGGATCCCCTACGAGCAGTACTTC. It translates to CSAREHGIPYEQYF.

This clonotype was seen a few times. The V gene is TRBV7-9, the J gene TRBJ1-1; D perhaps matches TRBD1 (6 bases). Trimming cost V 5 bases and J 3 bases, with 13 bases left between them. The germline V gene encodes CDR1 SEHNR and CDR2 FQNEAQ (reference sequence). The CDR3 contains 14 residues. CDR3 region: CASSAVGADTEAFF. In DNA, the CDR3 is TGTGCCAGCAGCGCTGTGGGGGCCGACACTGAAGCTTTCTTT.